Listed below are T cell receptor beta chains from one sample, sequenced in a study of cytomegalovirus exposure and HLA in healthy donors. Sequencing was performed with immunoSEQ multiplex PCR; in TCRdb, only in-frame clones are kept and a portion is missing. The repertoire holds roughly 120,000 clones, with around 74% as singletons. Specimen: PBMCs. The receptors derive from a woman between 50 and 59 years old in good health and CMV-seropositive. Each CDR3 is given with its conserved first and last residue. The D gene is left open where the match is weak. Not all rows give a size; the values are once, few, many and, for expanded clones, a class.

size | D | length | J | V | DNA | CDR3
once | NA | 13 | TRBJ2-7 | TRBV5-1 | TGCGCCAGCAGCTTGCACAGTTCCTACGAGCAGTACTTC | CASSLHSSYEQYF
NA | NA | 16 | TRBJ1-5 | TRBV7-8 | TGTGCCAGCAGCTTGGGGCCACAGGGTTACAATCAGCCCCAGCATTTT | CASSLGPQGYNQPQHF
NA | NA | 15 | TRBJ1-2 | TRBV6-1 | TGTGCCAGCGGGGAGGACCGTTTCCAGGACTATGGCTACACCTTC | CASGEDRFQDYGYTF
few | TRBD2 | 15 | TRBJ2-5 | TRBV7-9 | TGTGCCAGCAGCTTAGTAAGCGGGGGTCAAGAGACCCAGTACTTC | CASSLVSGGQETQYF
once | TRBD1 | 20 | TRBJ1-2 | TRBV15 | TGTGCCACCAGCAGAGACGCAATGTTCGGACAGGGGGGACTGGGTGGTGGCTACACCTTC | CATSRDAMFGQGGLGGGYTF
few | NA | 13 | TRBJ1-1 | TRBV7-2 | TGTGCCAGCAGCTTACAGATGAACACTGAAGCTTTCTTT | CASSLQMNTEAFF
once | TRBD1 | 15 | TRBJ2-3 | TRBV10-2 | TGCGCCAGAGCAGAGGGACAGGGGGCGGCAGATACGCAGTATTTT | CARAEGQGAADTQYF
NA | NA | 14 | TRBJ1-5 | TRBV6-1 | TGTGCCAGCAGTGAACAGGGATGGAATCAGCCCCAGCATTTT | CASSEQGWNQPQHF
NA | NA | 15 | TRBJ1-2 | TRBV2 | TGTGCCAGCAGTTACCCCCAGGGGACGGGATATGGCTACACCTTC | CASSYPQGTGYGYTF
NA | TRBD2 | 15 | TRBJ2-1 | TRBV6-6 | TGTGCCAGCAGCCCTCCGGGACTAGCGGGGGGCGGGACGTTCTTC | CASSPPGLAGGGTFF
few | TRBD2 | 16 | TRBJ2-3 | TRBV9 | TGTGCCAGCAGCGTAGGGGTAGCGGGGGGCACAGATACGCAGTATTTT | CASSVGVAGGTDTQYF
NA | TRBD1 | 16 | TRBJ2-3 | TRBV4-1 | TGCGCCAGCAGCCAAGAGGCAGGGGGCACCACAGATACGCAGTATTTT | CASSQEAGGTTDTQYF
few | NA | 16 | TRBJ2-1 | TRBV4-3 | TGCGCCAGCAGCCAAGATTCACTAGGTGGGCACAATGAGCAGTTCTTC | CASSQDSLGGHNEQFF
NA | TRBD1 | 14 | TRBJ1-6 | TRBV27 | TGTGCCAGCACCTCGGGACAGGGTGATTCACCCCTCCACTTT | CASTSGQGDSPLHF
few | NA | 13 | TRBJ1-5 | TRBV28 | TGTGCCAGCAGGGTCATTCAGGGCCAGCCCCAGCATTTT | CASRVIQGQPQHF
NA | TRBD1 | 14 | TRBJ1-4 | TRBV2 | TGTGCCAGCAGTAGGACAGGGGGCGATGAAAAACTGTTTTTT | CASSRTGGDEKLFF
once | NA | 15 | TRBJ1-5 | TRBV6-1 | TGTGCCAGCAGACCTGGGACACCCAGCAATCAGCCCCAGCATTTT | CASRPGTPSNQPQHF
NA | TRBD1 | 15 | TRBJ1-6 | TRBV5-1 | TGCGCCAGCAGGCCGGGACAGCAGTATAATTCACCCCTCCACTTT | CASRPGQQYNSPLHF
NA | NA | 13 | TRBJ2-5 | TRBV4-1 | TGCGCCAGCAGCCCCCGGGTTCAAGAGACCCAGTACTTC | CASSPRVQETQYF
NA | NA | 14 | TRBJ2-1 | TRBV11-3 | TGTGCCAGCAGCTTCGCGAGCTCCTACAATGAGCAGTTCTTC | CASSFASSYNEQFF
once | NA | 17 | TRBJ2-3 | TRBV23-1 | TGCGCCAGCAGCCCAAGGGGGTACGGCAGGGCCCAAGATACGCAGTATTTT | CASSPRGYGRAQDTQYF
few | NA | 14 | TRBJ2-4 | TRBV6-6 | TGTGCCAGCAGTTACTCGAGACGGAGAAACATTCAGTACTTC | CASSYSRRRNIQYF
NA | TRBD2 | 15 | TRBJ2-1 | TRBV18 | TGTGCCAGCTCACCACCAGGCCGGCGACTAGCGGAGCAGTTCTTC | CASSPPGRRLAEQFF
NA | TRBD2 | 17 | TRBJ2-1 | TRBV10-3 | TGTGCCATCAGTGAGTGGCCTAGCGGGGGTCTAAACAATGAGCAGTTCTTC | CAISEWPSGGLNNEQFF
few | NA | 14 | TRBJ2-5 | TRBV2 | TGTGCCAGCAGTGAGGCCAGGGCTCAAGAGACCCAGTACTTC | CASSEARAQETQYF
NA | NA | 17 | TRBJ1-2 | TRBV7-9 | TGTGCCAGCAGCAGGACAACAGGTGCAGGGTCGGGCTATGGCTACACCTTC | CASSRTTGAGSGYGYTF
once | NA | 15 | TRBJ1-5 | TRBV11-2 | TGTGCCAGCAGCTTAGGTAACAGAGGGGGTCAGCCCCAGCATTTT | CASSLGNRGGQPQHF
NA | NA | 15 | TRBJ2-7 | TRBV27 | TGTGCCAGCAGTCAACTCCGGGAGATAACCTACGAGCAGTACTTC | CASSQLREITYEQYF
few | TRBD1 | 15 | TRBJ1-6 | TRBV7-9 | TGTGCCAGCAGCTTAGCAGGGGGCGGTTTTTCACCCCTCCACTTT | CASSLAGGGFSPLHF
few | TRBD1 | 14 | TRBJ2-5 | TRBV16 | TGTGCCAGCAGCCAACGACAGGGGAGAGAGACCCAGTACTTC | CASSQRQGRETQYF
NA | TRBD1 | 16 | TRBJ1-4 | TRBV10-3 | TGTGCCATCAGTGATTCGCCCGGGACAGGGGTCGAAAAACTGTTTTTT | CAISDSPGTGVEKLFF
NA | NA | 17 | TRBJ2-2 | TRBV10-3 | TGTGCCATCAGTGAGTCGCGGATGGGGACATCCACCGGGGAGCTGTTTTTT | CAISESRMGTSTGELFF
NA | NA | 15 | TRBJ2-5 | TRBV5-8 | TGTGCCAGCAGCTTGGGGACAGGGAGGGGAGAGACCCAGTACTTC | CASSLGTGRGETQYF
NA | NA | 15 | TRBJ2-7 | TRBV2 | TGTGCCAGCTGGGGTCCGACTAGAGTGTCCTACGAGCAGTACTTC | CASWGPTRVSYEQYF
NA | TRBD1 | 16 | TRBJ1-5 | TRBV7-2 | TGTGCCAGCAGCTTAAGTGGGACAGGGTTCGGTCAGCCCCAGCATTTT | CASSLSGTGFGQPQHF
NA | TRBD1 | 16 | TRBJ2-3 | TRBV5-4 | TGTGCCAGCAGCTTGGCGTTTGGACAGGGTACAGATACGCAGTATTTT | CASSLAFGQGTDTQYF
NA | TRBD1 | 16 | TRBJ2-2 | TRBV5-4 | TGTGCCAGCAGCCTGGGCCTGACAGGGGGAACCGGGGAGCTGTTTTTT | CASSLGLTGGTGELFF
few | TRBD1 | 14 | TRBJ1-5 | TRBV4-1 | TGCGCCAGCAGCTGGACAGGGGGCATCCAGCCCCAGCATTTT | CASSWTGGIQPQHF
NA | NA | 15 | TRBJ1-2 | TRBV7-8 | TGTGCCAGCAGCTTAGCTCCCCGGGGAGGGTATGGCTACACCTTC | CASSLAPRGGYGYTF